Below, one T cell receptor beta chain is given with its context. As yet, its antigen is unknown. This sample was included in a study of T cells in localized non-small cell lung cancer. General study points: Patients showing higher blood T cell density tended to see longer overall survival. Sequencing involved a lone tumor region, leaving heterogeneity possible. Maximal T cell clonality occurred in uninvolved adjacent lung, with tumor ranking below it. Appearance in adjacent lung was seen for a median roughly 50 of the top 100 tumor clones.

Libraries were prepared by immunoSEQ multiplex PCR; TCRdb keeps only in-frame clonotypes and omits some of them. The sample carries about 130,000 clones, roughly 90% recorded once. The source of this sequence is a female donor of 60 years or more with stage I lung adenocarcinoma. Sequences were derived from peripheral blood, sampled before any cancer treatment.

The CDR3 loop reads CASSVTGGDSNQPQHF. CDR3 DNA sequence: TGTGCCAGCAGTGTGACGGGGGGGGATAGCAATCAGCCCCAGCATTTT. The chain links TRBV2 to TRBJ1-5, with a possible D match to TRBD1 (5 bases). Trimming removed 4 bases from V and 0 bases from J, with 13 bases in between. CDR1 SNHLY and CDR2 FYNNEI come from the germline V gene. The CDR3 loop spans 16 amino acids.